This is a list of T cell receptor beta chains from one sample in a study of cytomegalovirus exposure and HLA in healthy donors. Using immunoSEQ multiplex PCR, the repertoire was profiled, and TCRdb retains in-frame clones only, with some absent. The repertoire holds approximately 160,000 clones, with around 80% as singletons. Sequenced input: PBMCs. Source of these receptors: a man between 35 and 55 years old in good health and CMV-seronegative. Each CDR3 is given with its conserved first and last residue. A D gene is named only where the DNA matches it firmly. Rows give clone size only sometimes, using once, few, many, or a class for an expanded clone.

. TRBJ1-1 14 TRBV10-3 . TGTGCCATCAGGCTGACAGGTCAGAACACTGAAGCTTTCTTT CAIRLTGQNTEAFF
. TRBJ2-3 13 TRBV6-5 . TGTGCCAGCAGTTACTCTCACACAGATACGCAGTATTTT CASSYSHTDTQYF
. TRBJ2-1 16 TRBV4-1 . TGCGCCAGCAGCCAAGATTGGCAGGCTTCCTACAATGAGCAGTTCTTC CASSQDWQASYNEQFF
. TRBJ2-1 16 TRBV6-4 few TGTGCCAGCAGTGACTCGAAGCAAGTCTCCTACAATGAGCAGTTCTTC CASSDSKQVSYNEQFF
TRBD1 TRBJ2-1 19 TRBV7-8 . TGTGCCAGCAGCTTAGACGGGACAGGAGCGGCCGTGGCTCTAAATGAGCAGTTCTTC CASSLDGTGAAVALNEQFF
. TRBJ2-6 15 TRBV7-9 few TGTGCCAGCAGCCGACAAACCTCTGGGGCCAACGGCCTGACTTTC CASSRQTSGANGLTF
. TRBJ2-3 14 TRBV5-1 . TGCGCCAGCAGAGTGACAGGACGCACAGATACGCAGTATTTT CASRVTGRTDTQYF
. TRBJ1-2 16 TRBV28 once TGTGCCAGCAGTTCGTCCAGGGTGGAGCCACCCGCCGGCTACACCTTC CASSSSRVEPPAGYTF
TRBD2 TRBJ2-5 17 TRBV25-1 few TGTGCCAGCAGTGAATTCAAAGCGGGAGGGGGAACGGAGACCCAGTACTTC CASSEFKAGGGTETQYF
TRBD1 TRBJ2-7 13 TRBV5-4 . TGTGCCAGCAGCTTGACAGGGGGAGAGGAGCAGTACTTC CASSLTGGEEQYF
. TRBJ1-2 15 TRBV6-5 . TGTGCCAGCAGCCAGATGGCGGGAACTAACTATGGCTACACCTTC CASSQMAGTNYGYTF
. TRBJ2-4 16 TRBV11-2 . TGTGCCAGCAGCTTAGGAGAAGTACTAGCCAAAAACATTCAGTACTTC CASSLGEVLAKNIQYF
. TRBJ1-4 19 TRBV4-2 . TGTGCCAGCAGCCAAGAAGGGGCCATAGGGATTAAAACTAATGAAAAACTGTTTTTT CASSQEGAIGIKTNEKLFF
. TRBJ1-4 14 TRBV4-2 . TGTGCCAGCAGCCTCAGGGTCTTCGATGAAAAACTGTTTTTT CASSLRVFDEKLFF
TRBD1 TRBJ1-1 14 TRBV18 few TGTGCCAGCTCACGACAGGGGATGAACACTGAAGCTTTCTTT CASSRQGMNTEAFF
TRBD1 TRBJ1-1 15 TRBV7-9 . TGTGCCAGCAGCCAGAAGACAGGGCTGAACACTGAAGCTTTCTTT CASSQKTGLNTEAFF
TRBD1 TRBJ1-2 14 TRBV6-6 . TGTGCCAGCAGTAACACCCAGACAGGGGCCGGCTACACCTTC CASSNTQTGAGYTF
. TRBJ2-1 14 TRBV27 . TGTGCCAGCAGTCTCGGGGTGGGAGACAATGAGCAGTTCTTC CASSLGVGDNEQFF
. TRBJ2-1 15 TRBV6-5 . TGTGCCAGCAGTTACTCGAGGAGGAGCGACAATGAGCAGTTCTTC CASSYSRRSDNEQFF
. TRBJ2-3 14 TRBV10-3 . TGTGCCATCAGACCGACTGGAAGCACAGATACGCAGTATTTT CAIRPTGSTDTQYF
TRBD1 TRBJ1-1 14 TRBV10-3 . TGTGCCATCACTCGGACAGGGTCCGACACTGAAGCTTTCTTT CAITRTGSDTEAFF
. TRBJ2-4 17 TRBV30 . TGTGCCTGGATGACGAGACTTTCCCTTCAAGCCAAAAACATTCAGTACTTC CAWMTRLSLQAKNIQYF
. TRBJ2-1 13 TRBV4-1 . TGCGCCAGCAGCCAAGGCCCCGGAGGTGAGCAGTTCTTC CASSQGPGGEQFF
. TRBJ1-4 17 TRBV4-2 . TGTGCCAGCAGCCAAGAATGGGGTGCGGGCACTAATGAAAAACTGTTTTTT CASSQEWGAGTNEKLFF
. TRBJ1-1 13 TRBV7-2 . TGTGCAGTGCGGGGGGGGATGAACACTGAAGCTTTCTTT CAVRGGMNTEAFF
TRBD1 TRBJ1-3 14 TRBV7-2 . TGTGCCAGCAGCTCCGGGACAGGTGGGAACACCATATATTTT CASSSGTGGNTIYF
TRBD2 TRBJ2-1 16 TRBV6-1 . TGTGCCAGCAGTGAATATCGGGGTAGCGGGGCCAATGAGCAGTTCTTC CASSEYRGSGANEQFF
. TRBJ2-1 13 TRBV19 . TGTGCCAGTAATAGACAGTTGGGGAATGAGCAGTTCTTC CASNRQLGNEQFF
TRBD1 TRBJ1-1 14 TRBV7-2 few TGTGCCAGCAGCTTACGAAGGAGGGACAGCCACTCCTCGTTT CASSLRRRDSHSSF
TRBD1 TRBJ2-3 15 TRBV2 once TGTGCCAGCAGTGGAGGACAGGGGGCGCGAGATACGCAGTATTTT CASSGGQGARDTQYF
. TRBJ1-1 13 TRBV2 few TGTGCCAGCCAGGGCATCAAGAACACTGAAGCTTTCTTT CASQGIKNTEAFF
TRBD1 TRBJ2-5 17 TRBV27 . TGTGCCAGCAGTATCCACAGGGGGCGGTGGTATGGTGAGACCCAGTACTTC CASSIHRGRWYGETQYF
TRBD1 TRBJ1-4 16 TRBV30 . TGTGCCTGGAGTGTCGGGGGACAGGGAAGTCGGGAAAAACTGTTTTTT CAWSVGGQGSREKLFF
TRBD2 TRBJ2-1 15 TRBV5-1 . TGCGCCAGCAGCCCGGGGACTAAAAGTACCCATGAGCAGTTCTTC CASSPGTKSTHEQFF
TRBD1 TRBJ2-3 15 TRBV7-9 few TGTGCCAGCAGCTCCAGGGGACAGGGTAGCAATACGCAGTATTTT CASSSRGQGSNTQYF
. TRBJ1-5 15 TRBV19 . TGTGCCAGTAGGATAGGACAGTATAGCAATCAGCCCCAGCATTTT CASRIGQYSNQPQHF
. TRBJ2-7 16 TRBV6-6 . TGTGCCAGCAGTTACCATTTGGGCCCCCCTTCCTACGAGCAGTACTTC CASSYHLGPPSYEQYF
TRBD2 TRBJ2-1 17 TRBV9 . TGTGCCAGCAGCGCGTTAGCGGGAGGGCCGATTATTAATGAGCAGTTCTTC CASSALAGGPIINEQFF
. TRBJ1-1 13 TRBV7-2 once TGTGCCAGCAGCTATACACAGAACACTGAAGCTTTCTTT CASSYTQNTEAFF
. TRBJ1-1 13 TRBV7-3 . TGTGCCAGCAGCGCAAACAGGAACACTGAAGCTTTCTTT CASSANRNTEAFF
. TRBJ2-7 14 TRBV10-1 once TGCGCCAGCAGTGAGTCGGCAGAAACCTACGAGCAGTACTTC CASSESAETYEQYF
. TRBJ2-7 14 TRBV6-1 . TGTGCCAGCAGGCCCCCGGGACAAGTCTACGAGCAGTACTTC CASRPPGQVYEQYF
. TRBJ2-4 11 TRBV6-5 . TGTGCCAGCAGAGCCAAAAACAGTCAGTACTTC CASRAKNSQYF
TRBD2 TRBJ2-4 15 TRBV27 . TGTGCCAGCAGTTTATGGGGAGGGATGAAAAACATTCAGTACTTC CASSLWGGMKNIQYF
TRBD2 TRBJ2-3 16 TRBV11-3 . TGTGCCAGCAGCTACAGGGCTAGCGGGAGTACAGATACGCAGTATTTT CASSYRASGSTDTQYF
TRBD2 TRBJ2-3 17 TRBV5-6 . TGTGCCAGCAGCTTTTCCCCTTCTAGCGGAATCACAGATACGCAGTATTTT CASSFSPSSGITDTQYF
. TRBJ1-1 13 TRBV28 . TGTGCCAGCAGTTCCCTATCCGGGGAAGCAGCTTTCTTT CASSSLSGEAAFF
. TRBJ2-5 16 TRBV25-1 . TGTGCCAGCAGTGGTGGGGGGACCCTCGCAGCAGAGACCCAGTACTTC CASSGGGTLAAETQYF
. TRBJ2-5 13 TRBV13 . TGTGCCAGCACCCACCAGGGTTTGGAGACCCAGTACTTC CASTHQGLETQYF
. TRBJ2-5 13 TRBV7-9 . TGTGCCAGCAGGGCCGGGGTAACGGAGACCCAGTACTTC CASRAGVTETQYF
. TRBJ2-5 12 TRBV5-1 . TGCGCCAGCAGCCTTCCCGCGGAGACCCAGTACTTC CASSLPAETQYF
. TRBJ2-1 13 TRBV5-1 . TGCGCCAGCAGCTTAACAGGGCAGGGTGAGCAGTTCTTC CASSLTGQGEQFF
TRBD2 TRBJ2-4 16 TRBV30 . TGTGCCTGGAGTGTACTATCGGGACTAGCCAAAAACAGTCAGTACTTC CAWSVLSGLAKNSQYF
. TRBJ2-1 12 TRBV7-3 . TGTGCCAGCAGCCGTTATGGGACTCAGCAGTTCTTC CASSRYGTQQFF
. TRBJ1-1 13 TRBV7-2 . TGTGCCAGCAGCCCCCGTCCGAACACTGAAGCTTTCTTT CASSPRPNTEAFF
TRBD2 TRBJ2-7 16 TRBV5-1 . TGCGCCAGCAGCTTGGTATTTCCTAGCGGCTCCTACGAGCAGTACTTC CASSLVFPSGSYEQYF
. TRBJ2-3 15 TRBV6-5 . TGTGCCAGCAGTTACGGCGGGGTAAGCACAGATACGCAGTATTTT CASSYGGVSTDTQYF
TRBD2 TRBJ2-2 19 TRBV27 . TGTGCCAGCAGTTCAAGCTCCTCGGGACTAGCGTTATATACCGGGGGGCTGTTTTTT CASSSSSSGLALYTGGLFF